These 4 T cell receptor beta chains share one sample of origin, sequenced in a study of cytomegalovirus exposure and HLA in healthy donors. Generated by immunoSEQ multiplex PCR, the TCRdb table keeps only in-frame clones and is missing some. The sample contains fewer than 250,000 clones, approximately 82% of which appear only once. Sequenced input: PBMCs. The receptor set was obtained from a woman under 30 in good health and CMV-seronegative.

The J gene is TRBJ1-1, the V gene TRBV28; possible D gene TRBD1, 5 bases. Germline CDR1 and CDR2: MDHEN and SYDVKM. V shed 6 bases and J shed 7 bases, with 24 bases lying between them. This CDR3 contains 16 residues. This chain's CDR3 is CASRGGAGTGPNEAFF. The CDR3, as DNA: TGTGCCAGCAGGGGAGGCGCGGGTACAGGCCCCAATGAAGCTTTCTTT.

In this sample, this clone turned up once. The V call is TRBV7-8, the J call TRBJ2-7; D is unresolved. V was cut by 2 bases and J by 5 bases, with 13 bases left in between. The CDR3 length is 14 residues. CDR1 SGHVS and CDR2 FQNEAQ come from the germline V gene. The CDR3 sequence: CASSLNRDSHEQYF. The CDR3, as DNA: TGTGCCAGCAGCTTAAATAGGGATAGTCACGAGCAGTACTTC.

The genes are TRBV5-6 and TRBJ2-1, with 9 bases fitting TRBD2. This CDR3 is 16 amino acids long. Germline assignment: CDR1 SGHDT and CDR2 YYEEEE. Trimming took 6 bases from V and 7 from J; bases not matched to a gene: 14. The CDR3 sequence is CASTLASSGMGNEQFF. The CDR3 DNA reads TGTGCCAGCACCCTCGCTTCTAGCGGGATGGGGAATGAGCAGTTCTTC.

The rearrangement links TRBV6-5 to TRBJ1-1; TRBD1 might be the D (5 bases). CDR3 length: 13 residues. Germline lookup yields CDR1 MNHEY and CDR2 SVGAGI. V was trimmed by 2 bases and J by 8 bases, leaving 12 bases between them. For the CDR3, the DNA is TGTGCCAGCAGTTACGGTGGGGGAGGGGAAGCTTTCTTT. This codes for CASSYGGGGEAFF.